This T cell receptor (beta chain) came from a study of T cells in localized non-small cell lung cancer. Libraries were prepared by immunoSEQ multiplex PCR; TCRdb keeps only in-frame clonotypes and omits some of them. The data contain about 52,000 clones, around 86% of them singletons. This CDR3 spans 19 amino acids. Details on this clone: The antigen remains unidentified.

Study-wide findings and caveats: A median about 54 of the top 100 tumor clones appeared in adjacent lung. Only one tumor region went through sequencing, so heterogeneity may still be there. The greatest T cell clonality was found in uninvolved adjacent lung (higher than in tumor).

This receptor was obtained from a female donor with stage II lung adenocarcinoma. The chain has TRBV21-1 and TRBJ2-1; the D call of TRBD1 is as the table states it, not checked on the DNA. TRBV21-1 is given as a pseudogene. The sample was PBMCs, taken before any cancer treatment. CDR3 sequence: CASSNLGTERFLSYNEQFF. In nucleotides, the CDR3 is TGTGCCAGCAGCAATTTGGGGACAGAGCGGTTCCTCTCCTACAATGAGCAGTTCTTC.